This entry lists 7 T cell receptor beta chains sequenced from one sample in a study of PD-L1 blockade in urothelial cancer. Assay: immunoSEQ multiplex PCR; the TCRdb copy retains only in-frame clones and omits some. The repertoire has roughly 56,000 clones, over 70% of them found once; the top ten carry 4.5%. The sample was PBMCs, taken around atezolizumab (anti-PD-L1) treatment. These receptors came from a man between 65 and 85 years old with urothelial cancer.

The V gene is TRBV29-1, the J gene TRBJ2-3, with TRBD2 as a possible D gene (6 bases). The V gene lost 8 bases and the J gene lost 6 bases, with 21 bases spanning the gap. Germline V CDR1 and CDR2: SQVTM, ANQGSEA. The CDR3 loop spans 14 amino acids. As DNA, the CDR3 is TGCAGCCTGGGACGGCGGGACTTTAGGGATACGCAGTATTTT. As protein: CSLGRRDFRDTQYF.

This chain joins TRBV6-1 and TRBJ2-6, with unresolved D. CDR3 length: 15 residues. In germline, CDR1 is MNHNS, CDR2 SASEGT. Trimming pared 5 bases from V and 0 bases from J, leaving 8 bases between. CDR3 loop: CASSFLRSGANVLTF. CDR3 nucleotide sequence: TGTGCCAGCAGTTTCCTCCGCTCTGGGGCCAACGTCCTGACTTTC.

The chain is built from TRBV29-1 and TRBJ2-3, with 10 bases lining up with TRBD2. Germline lookup yields CDR1 SQVTM and CDR2 ANQGSEA. CDR3 length equals 15 residues. J gave up 3 bases and V 4 bases, and 7 bases lay outside the gene matches. The DNA of the CDR3 is TGCAGCGTTGTCGGACTAGCGGCCTATACAGATACGCAGTATTTT. Residues: CSVVGLAAYTDTQYF.

In this sample, this clone turned up a few times. The rearrangement links TRBV5-1 to TRBJ2-3, with D possibly TRBD2 on 6 matching bases. The CDR3 is 15 amino acids. Per the germline V gene, CDR1 is SGHRS and CDR2 is YFSETQ. Trimming shortened V by 8 bases and J by 1 base, and 17 bases separated the two germline ends. The CDR3 DNA reads TGCGCCAGTCATTCGGTGGGGGGACGCACAGATACGCAGTATTTT. The encoded protein is CASHSVGGRTDTQYF. Variable domain in full (rest from reference TRBV5-1 and TRBJ2-3): KAGVTQTPRYLIKTRGQQVTLSCSPISGHRSVSWYQQTPGQGLQFLFEYFSETQRNKGNFPGRFSGRQFSNSRSEMNVSTLELGDSALYLCASHSVGGRTDTQYFGPGTRLTVL.

V gene TRBV18 combines with J gene TRBJ2-1; TRBD2 matches 7 bases. The germline V gene encodes CDR1 KGHSH and CDR2 LQKENI. The CDR3 extends over 13 amino acids. After removal of 6 bases from V and 4 bases from J, the junction contained 3 bases not matched to a gene. CDR3 sequence reads: CASSGGHYNEQFF. The CDR3 bases are TGTGCCAGCTCGGGAGGGCATTACAATGAGCAGTTCTTC.

The genes are TRBV4-1 and TRBJ2-7; 8 bases fit TRBD1. Trimming took 1 base from V and 7 from J; bases not matched to a gene: 9. The CDR3 sequence is 15 residues long. Germline lookup yields CDR1 MGHRA and CDR2 YSYEKL. The DNA of the CDR3 is TGCGCCAGCAGCCAAGCCCTTCAGGGGGCGGGAGAGCAGTACTTC. Translated, it gives CASSQALQGAGEQYF.

The CDR3 here is CASSKWVAGGKEETQYF. The CDR3 DNA follows: TGTGCCAGTAGTAAATGGGTAGCGGGAGGAAAGGAAGAGACCCAGTACTTC. The chain has TRBV19 and TRBJ2-5; 10 bases line up with TRBD2. The CDR3 is 17 amino acids. The ends lost 4 bases at V and 3 bases at J; junction bases unmatched: 11. From germline, CDR1 is LNHDA and CDR2 SQIVND (reference sequence).